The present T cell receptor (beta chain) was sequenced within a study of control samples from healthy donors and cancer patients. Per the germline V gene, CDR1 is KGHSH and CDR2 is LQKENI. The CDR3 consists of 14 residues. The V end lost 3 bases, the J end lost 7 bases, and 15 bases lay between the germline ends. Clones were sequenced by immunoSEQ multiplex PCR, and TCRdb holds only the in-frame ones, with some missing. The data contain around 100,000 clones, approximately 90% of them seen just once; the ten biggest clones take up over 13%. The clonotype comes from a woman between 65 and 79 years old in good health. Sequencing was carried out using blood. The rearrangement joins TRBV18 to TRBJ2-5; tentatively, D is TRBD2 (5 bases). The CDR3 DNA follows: TGTGCCAGCTCACCTAGGGTCCGGGATGCGACCCAGTACTTC. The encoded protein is CASSPRVRDATQYF.